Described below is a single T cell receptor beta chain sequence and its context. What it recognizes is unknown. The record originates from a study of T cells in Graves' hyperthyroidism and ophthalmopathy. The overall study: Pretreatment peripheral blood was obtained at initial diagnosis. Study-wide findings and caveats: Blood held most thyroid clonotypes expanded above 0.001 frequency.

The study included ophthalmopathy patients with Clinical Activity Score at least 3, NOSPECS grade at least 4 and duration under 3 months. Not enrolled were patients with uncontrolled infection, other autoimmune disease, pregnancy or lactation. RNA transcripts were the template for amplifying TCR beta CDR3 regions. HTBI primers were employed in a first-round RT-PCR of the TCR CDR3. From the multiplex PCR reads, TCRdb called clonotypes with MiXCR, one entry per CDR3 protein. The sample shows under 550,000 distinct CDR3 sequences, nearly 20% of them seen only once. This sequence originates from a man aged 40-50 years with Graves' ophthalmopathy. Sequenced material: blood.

The CDR3 spells CASSLGLFNSPLHF. The CDR3, as DNA: TGTGCCAGCAGCTTGGGACTATTTAATTCACCCCTCCACTTT. V gene TRBV11-3 combines with J gene TRBJ1-6; possible D gene TRBD1, 5 bases. The V end was cut by 3 bases, the J end by 6 bases, with 9 bases between. This CDR3 comprises 14 residues. Germline V gene lookup returns CDR1 SGHNT and CDR2 YENEEA.